A selection of T cell receptor beta chains follows, all from one sample in a study of STAT3 mutations in large granular lymphocyte leukemia. Profiling relied on immunoSEQ multiplex PCR, and the TCRdb table lists in-frame clones only, not all of them. The table has approximately 1,500 clones, roughly 54% seen once. The sample was peripheral blood mononuclear cells. The receptors come from a man between 60 and 70 years old with T-cell large granular lymphocyte leukemia. Some clones in this sample may be carry-over from other donors' samples. The CDR3 runs from the conserved cysteine through the conserved F or W. A D gene is named only where the DNA matches it firmly. Clone size is shown for a subset of rows, as once, few, many or a class of expanded clone.

.,TRBJ2-7,once,TRBV29-1,CSVYSGYEQYF,TGCAGCGTTTACAGCGGCTACGAGCAGTACTTC
.,TRBJ2-7,few,TRBV5-4,CASSRRDTGSYEQYF,TGTGCCAGCAGCCGGAGGGACACGGGGTCCTACGAGCAGTACTTC
.,TRBJ1-1,.,TRBV18,CASTGQANTEAFF,TGTGCCAGCACGGGACAAGCTAACACTGAAGCTTTCTTT
TRBD2,TRBJ2-7,.,TRBV9,CASSVTASGTYEQYF,TGTGCCAGCAGCGTTACGGCTAGCGGGACCTACGAGCAGTACTTC
.,TRBJ1-2,.,TRBV18,CASSPGPNYGYTF,TGTGCCAGCTCACCAGGGCCCAACTATGGCTACACCTTC
.,TRBJ1-4,.,TRBV5-1,CASSLESVNEKLFF,TGCGCCAGCAGCTTGGAGTCAGTTAATGAAAAACTGTTTTTT
.,TRBJ2-7,.,TRBV5-1,CASSLQETYEQYF,TGCGCCAGCAGCTTACAGGAAACCTACGAGCAGTACTTC
TRBD1,TRBJ1-1,.,TRBV30,CAWRARQGGAEAFF,TGTGCCTGGAGGGCGAGACAGGGAGGGGCTGAAGCTTTCTTT
.,TRBJ1-2,medium-sized,TRBV29-1,CSVVVPGRDYGYTF,TGCAGCGTTGTAGTACCGGGACGGGACTATGGCTACACCTTC
TRBD1,TRBJ1-4,.,TRBV7-3,CASSPWTGEDEKLFF,TGTGCCAGCAGCCCTTGGACAGGGGAGGACGAAAAACTGTTTTTT
TRBD2,TRBJ2-7,few,TRBV5-1,CASSSEGLAGTFSYEQYF,TGCGCCAGCAGCTCTGAAGGACTAGCGGGAACCTTCTCCTACGAGCAGTACTTC
.,TRBJ2-7,few,TRBV28,CASRAGYHEQYF,TGTGCCAGCAGGGCGGGATACCACGAGCAGTACTTC
.,TRBJ2-2,.,TRBV7-9,CASSLMVMGELFF,TGTGCCAGCAGCTTGATGGTCATGGGGGAGCTGTTTTTT
.,TRBJ1-4,few,TRBV5-6,CASSGGQGVTNEKLFF,TGTGCCAGCAGCGGGGGGCAGGGTGTAACTAATGAAAAACTGTTTTTT
.,TRBJ2-6,.,TRBV30,CAWSPLGTTGANVLTF,TGTGCCTGGAGCCCGTTGGGGACAACTGGGGCCAACGTCCTGACTTTC
.,TRBJ1-2,.,TRBV4-3,CASSQDLIYGYTF,TGCGCCAGCAGCCAAGATCTTATCTATGGCTACACCTTC
.,TRBJ1-4,.,TRBV7-9,CASSLDGPGGEKLFF,TGTGCCAGCAGCTTAGATGGTCCGGGTGGCGAAAAACTGTTTTTT
TRBD1,TRBJ2-5,.,TRBV5-1,CASSLEGQGETQYF,TGCGCCAGCAGCTTGGAGGGACAGGGAGAGACCCAGTACTTC
TRBD2,TRBJ2-1,.,TRBV25-1,CASSGLAGGTEQFF,TGTGCCAGCAGTGGCCTAGCGGGAGGTACAGAGCAGTTCTTC
.,TRBJ1-2,.,TRBV6-1,CASSEFPSSYGYTF,TGTGCCAGCAGTGAATTCCCATCCTCCTATGGCTACACCTTC
.,TRBJ2-1,.,TRBV5-1,CASSLTAGGNEQFF,TGCGCCAGCAGCTTGACGGCAGGGGGGAATGAGCAGTTCTTC
TRBD2,TRBJ2-5,.,TRBV7-9,CASSLASGSWETQYF,TGTGCCAGCAGCTTAGCTAGCGGGAGTTGGGAGACCCAGTACTTC
TRBD2,TRBJ2-2,few,TRBV6-6,CASVLAENLNTGELFF,TGTGCCAGCGTCCTAGCGGAAAACTTGAACACCGGGGAGCTGTTTTTT
.,TRBJ1-2,few,TRBV29-1,CIRGGYTF,TGCATCCGAGGAGGCTACACCTTC
.,TRBJ2-7,.,TRBV27,CASSLLPPYEQYF,TGTGCCAGCAGCCTACTTCCACCCTACGAGCAGTACTTC
.,TRBJ2-7,.,TRBV29-1,CSARQTTSYEQYF,TGCAGCGCCCGACAGACGACATCCTACGAGCAGTACTTC
TRBD2,TRBJ2-7,once,TRBV7-8,CASSPRGGGYYEQYF,TGTGCCAGCAGCCCACGTGGGGGGGGTTACTACGAGCAGTACTTC
TRBD2,TRBJ2-1,.,TRBV7-9,CASSPRVAGHNEQFF,TGTGCCAGCAGCCCACGGGTAGCGGGGCACAATGAGCAGTTCTTC
TRBD2,TRBJ2-5,few,TRBV18,CASSPTGTRSETQYF,TGTGCCAGCTCACCTACCGGGACTAGGAGCGAGACCCAGTACTTC
TRBD1,TRBJ2-7,few,TRBV5-4,CASSLTGGGEQYF,TGTGCCAGCAGCTTGACAGGGGGCGGCGAGCAGTACTTC
.,TRBJ2-2,.,TRBV29-1,CSVQTGELFF,TGCAGCGTACAGACCGGGGAGCTGTTTTTT
TRBD2,TRBJ2-1,.,TRBV5-4,CASSLDPGLAGNEQFF,TGTGCCAGCAGCCTGGATCCGGGACTAGCTGGTAATGAGCAGTTCTTC
TRBD1,TRBJ2-5,.,TRBV18,CASSPTNLRTGLETQYF,TGTGCCAGCTCACCCACCAATCTTAGGACAGGCTTGGAGACCCAGTACTTC
TRBD1,TRBJ1-2,few,TRBV9,CASSVATGGFNYGYTF,TGTGCCAGCAGCGTGGCAACAGGGGGCTTCAACTATGGCTACACCTTC
.,TRBJ2-5,.,TRBV7-9,CASSPEAETQYF,TGTGCCAGCAGCCCGGAGGCAGAGACCCAGTACTTC
.,TRBJ2-7,.,TRBV29-1,CSVAIAAAYEQYF,TGCAGCGTTGCAATAGCGGCCGCCTACGAGCAGTACTTC
.,TRBJ1-1,once,TRBV18,CASSQQVGPLNTEAFF,TGTGCCAGCTCACAACAGGTAGGCCCCCTGAACACTGAAGCTTTCTTT